This T cell receptor beta chain was profiled in a study of T cells after yellow fever vaccination. The length of the CDR3 is 15 residues. Losses at the gene ends were 5 bases for V and 3 bases for J; bases not matched to a gene: 7. The V gene's germline CDR1 is SGHTA and CDR2 FQGNSA. This clonotype was seen ten or more times. Its antigen is still unknown. TCRdb used MiXCR to reprocess the 5' RACE reads, holding one entry per CDR3 protein. Of under 400,000 distinct CDR3 sequences listed, roughly 12% were seen once; the top ten hold 18%. Study-level points and caveats: Across the CD4 and CD8 compartments, a small share of clonotypes was present in both. Once the booster was given, most primary-vaccination clones reappeared, at about 96% for CD4 and roughly 86% for CD8.

This TCR was sampled from a man aged 18 to 35 who received the YFV17D yellow fever vaccine. The gene calls are TRBV7-2 and TRBJ2-3, with 8 bases matching TRBD2. Here the sequenced sample was PBMCs, taken on the day of the first yellow fever vaccination. CDR3 in amino acids: CASSPGTSRTDTQYF. In nucleotides, the CDR3 is TGTGCCAGCAGCCCGGGGACTAGTAGGACAGATACGCAGTATTTT.